This TCR beta chain was profiled in a study of blood T cell repertoires in COVID-19 (dated by TCRdb to the early 2020s). Regarding the research as a whole: Samples covering the acute and convalescent phases of COVID-19 were provided by collaborators in the United States, Italy and Spain. A freely available public database, intended as a resource for researchers studying the immune response to SARS-CoV-2, is where the repertoires were released. Deeply sampled blood TCRbeta repertoires from subjects exposed to, actively infected with, or recovered from COVID-19 were included in the dataset. Samples came from the ongoing ImmuneRACE study (first 160 participants) plus 1,254 subjects from 6 global collaborators. Where available, HLA class I and class II types were obtained from metadata supplied by the sample provider rather than from assay-based typing. The prospective study material was composed of cDNA or gDNA derived from T cells, B-cell-depleted T cells, or PBMCs. The sample metadata nearly always contained a de-identified subject ID, COVID-19 status, age in years and sex.

TCRbeta CDR3 regions were amplified from genomic DNA using the immunoSEQ Assay, a bias-controlled multiplex PCR. Per the original workflow: The number of nucleated cells in each sample was estimated by amplification of reference gene primers within the assay. To quantify the absolute abundance of each unique TCRbeta CDR3 rearrangement, sequence reads were collapsed and filtered. For each sample, productive Simpson clonality was calculated as the square root of Simpson's diversity index across productive rearrangements. TCRdb limited this immuneACCESS table to in-frame rearrangements with V and J called. A share of clones is missing; checked studies link under half to unresolved V genes, and the rest is unexplained. V and J calls and clone size are given by that table; D and trimming were obtained from the DNA. The sample contains a few hundred thousand clones, 70% to 90% of them found a single time. 0.7% to 1% of the sample is held by the ten biggest clonotypes.

Broad study findings and their caveats: How much clinical and demographic metadata was included differed by source and by participant, and the metadata was provided uncurated.

This clone was counted once. The antigen it binds to is not known. No base-level quality is on record; no much larger clone is a single base apart. Trimming accounts for 3 bases at V and 4 bases at J, while the number of junction bases matched to no gene is 3. CDR1 and CDR2 are drawn from the germline V gene: SGHRS, YFSETQ. Taken from cysteine to phenylalanine, the CDR3 has 15 residues. Kept here is only the CDR3 DNA, which spans 45 bases and is read in frame from base 1. One collaborating source in Seattle enrolled patients during active infection and followed them longitudinally through the course of disease. Collaborating institutions collected whole blood in K2EDTA tubes following their own protocols. Collaborator samples were shipped for TCRbeta analysis as frozen whole blood, isolated PBMCs, or DNA extracted from either sample type.

Sequencing used peripheral blood. The source of this sequence is a human donor with COVID-19, enrolled during active disease. The donor label of this sample is uncertain. The V gene is TRBV5-1 and the J gene is TRBJ2-2, with 10 junctional bases fitting TRBD1. For the CDR3, the sequence is CASSSGTGATGELFF. DNA sequence: TGCGCCAGCAGCTCGGGGACAGGGGCCACCGGGGAGCTGTTTTTT.